A selection of T cell receptor beta chains follows, all from one sample in a study of response to subunit inactivated influenza vaccine. Each CDR3 protein is one row after TCRdb ran MiXCR on the RT-PCR reads. The sample lists about 500,000 distinct CDR3 sequences, about 15% seen once, with 2.5% to 3.5% in the top ten. This specimen was CD4+ T cells sorted from PBMCs, taken less than 30 months after vaccination. The receptors stem from a man in his fifties or sixties who received an inactivated influenza vaccine. CDR3s include the opening cysteine and the closing phenylalanine or tryptophan. A D gene is named only where the DNA matches it firmly. Expanded clones are given a class, and other clones once, few, many or no size at all.

j_call: TRBJ1-2; d_call: .; clone_size: .; v_call: TRBV7-9; cdr3_nt: TGTGCCAGCAGCTTAGGGGTGACGACGCCATATGGCTACACCTTC; cdr3_aa: CASSLGVTTPYGYTF
j_call: TRBJ1-5; d_call: TRBD1; clone_size: .; v_call: TRBV20-1; cdr3_nt: TGCAGTGTCAAACATGGGACAGGGTTTAGCAATCAGCCCCAGCATTTT; cdr3_aa: CSVKHGTGFSNQPQHF
j_call: TRBJ2-3; d_call: .; clone_size: many; v_call: TRBV7-8; cdr3_nt: TGTGCCAGCAGCCCCCCTAGGGCAGATACGCAGTATTTT; cdr3_aa: CASSPPRADTQYF
j_call: TRBJ2-3; d_call: TRBD2; clone_size: few; v_call: TRBV29-1; cdr3_nt: TGCAGCGTCGATCCGGGACTAGCGGCAGATACGCAGTATTTT; cdr3_aa: CSVDPGLAADTQYF
j_call: TRBJ1-2; d_call: .; clone_size: few; v_call: TRBV28; cdr3_nt: TGTGCCAGCAGCCCTACTGAGAACTATGGCTACACCTTC; cdr3_aa: CASSPTENYGYTF
j_call: TRBJ2-3; d_call: .; clone_size: many; v_call: TRBV20-1; cdr3_nt: TGCAGTGCCGTGGGGGGCCTCACAGATACGCAGTATTTT; cdr3_aa: CSAVGGLTDTQYF
j_call: TRBJ2-2; d_call: TRBD1; clone_size: few; v_call: TRBV6-2/TRBV6-3; cdr3_nt: TGTGCCAGCAGTCGTATGACAGGGTTCACCGGGGAGCTGTTTTTT; cdr3_aa: CASSRMTGFTGELFF
j_call: TRBJ1-1; d_call: .; clone_size: .; v_call: TRBV20-1; cdr3_nt: TGCAGTGCTAACATCCAGGGGATTGGCACTGAAGCTTTCTTT; cdr3_aa: CSANIQGIGTEAFF
j_call: TRBJ2-1; d_call: .; clone_size: many; v_call: TRBV29-1; cdr3_nt: TGCAGCGTTGAATCCCCACGGGTCAATGAGCAGTTCTTC; cdr3_aa: CSVESPRVNEQFF
j_call: TRBJ2-3; d_call: .; clone_size: .; v_call: TRBV5-1; cdr3_nt: TGCGCCAGCAGCTTCACAGGGACAGATACGCAGTATTTT; cdr3_aa: CASSFTGTDTQYF
j_call: TRBJ2-2; d_call: .; clone_size: few; v_call: TRBV7-2; cdr3_nt: TGTGCCAGCAGCTTATTGGGGGCTAACACCGGGGAGCTGTTTTTT; cdr3_aa: CASSLLGANTGELFF
j_call: TRBJ2-2; d_call: TRBD2; clone_size: few; v_call: TRBV20-1; cdr3_nt: TGCAGTGCTAGAGTGGGACTAGGATCCGCCGGGGAGCTGTTTTTT; cdr3_aa: CSARVGLGSAGELFF
j_call: TRBJ2-5; d_call: .; clone_size: many; v_call: TRBV10-3; cdr3_nt: TGTGCCATCAGTGCTTCCGGTCGGGAGACCCAGTACTTC; cdr3_aa: CAISASGRETQYF
j_call: TRBJ1-3; d_call: .; clone_size: .; v_call: TRBV12-3/TRBV12-4; cdr3_nt: TGTGCCAGCAGGGTTGGGGGTGGAAACACCATATATTTT; cdr3_aa: CASRVGGGNTIYF
j_call: TRBJ2-1; d_call: .; clone_size: many; v_call: TRBV7-2; cdr3_nt: TGTGCCAGCAGCTTAGTCGGTGGAGGGATCAATGAGCAGTTCTTC; cdr3_aa: CASSLVGGGINEQFF
j_call: TRBJ2-2; d_call: .; clone_size: few; v_call: TRBV9; cdr3_nt: TGTGCCAGCAGCGTAGGTGTCGACGCGTCCTCCGGGGAGCTGTTTTTT; cdr3_aa: CASSVGVDASSGELFF
j_call: TRBJ2-7; d_call: TRBD1; clone_size: .; v_call: TRBV9; cdr3_nt: TGTGCCAGCAGCGTAGGACAGGGACCCTCCTACGAGCAGTACTTC; cdr3_aa: CASSVGQGPSYEQYF
j_call: TRBJ2-4; d_call: .; clone_size: .; v_call: TRBV21-1; cdr3_nt: TGTGCCAGCCCCCCAGGACAGGGTCCCCAGTACTTC; cdr3_aa: CASPPGQGPQYF
j_call: TRBJ1-2; d_call: .; clone_size: .; v_call: TRBV7-2; cdr3_nt: TGTGCCAGCAGCACCTGGACAGAAGCGGATGGCTACACCTTC; cdr3_aa: CASSTWTEADGYTF
j_call: TRBJ2-2; d_call: .; clone_size: few; v_call: TRBV29-1; cdr3_nt: TGCAGCGTTCAGGGGCCTAGGGGGGACACCGGGGAGCTGTTTTTT; cdr3_aa: CSVQGPRGDTGELFF
j_call: TRBJ2-5; d_call: TRBD1; clone_size: few; v_call: TRBV5-6; cdr3_nt: TGTGCCAGCAGCTTTCAACAGGGGCAAGAGACCCAGTACTTC; cdr3_aa: CASSFQQGQETQYF
j_call: TRBJ1-1; d_call: .; clone_size: .; v_call: TRBV18; cdr3_nt: TGTGCCAGCTCAAGCAACGGACAGAACACTGAAGCTTTCTTT; cdr3_aa: CASSSNGQNTEAFF
j_call: TRBJ2-7; d_call: .; clone_size: many; v_call: TRBV7-8; cdr3_nt: TGTGCCAGCAGCTTATCGGGCGCTAGCGAGGGTAGGGAGCAGTACTTC; cdr3_aa: CASSLSGASEGREQYF
j_call: TRBJ2-7; d_call: TRBD1; clone_size: .; v_call: TRBV7-2; cdr3_nt: TGTGCCAGCAGCCGGACAGGGGGAGACTACGAGCAGTACTTC; cdr3_aa: CASSRTGGDYEQYF
j_call: TRBJ2-7; d_call: .; clone_size: few; v_call: TRBV9; cdr3_nt: TGTGCCAGCAGCGTAGACAGGGATTCCTTGGAGCAGTACTTC; cdr3_aa: CASSVDRDSLEQYF
j_call: TRBJ2-3; d_call: TRBD2; clone_size: .; v_call: TRBV15; cdr3_nt: TGTGCCACCGGAACCCAGGTGCGGGGGACAGATACGCAGTATTTT; cdr3_aa: CATGTQVRGTDTQYF
j_call: TRBJ1-2; d_call: .; clone_size: .; v_call: TRBV6-5; cdr3_nt: TGTGCCAGCAGTTCTGTAACGGGTTATTCAGGATCTGGCTACACCTTC; cdr3_aa: CASSSVTGYSGSGYTF
j_call: TRBJ1-1; d_call: TRBD1; clone_size: few; v_call: TRBV4-1; cdr3_nt: TGCGCCAGCAGCCAAGATGAGGCAGGGGGATACACTGAAGCTTTCTTT; cdr3_aa: CASSQDEAGGYTEAFF
j_call: TRBJ2-4; d_call: TRBD1; clone_size: .; v_call: TRBV20-1; cdr3_nt: TGCAGTGCTGCCAGGGGGCGCGGGGTGAGCTTGAAAAACATTCAGTACTTC; cdr3_aa: CSAARGRGVSLKNIQYF
j_call: TRBJ1-2; d_call: TRBD1; clone_size: .; v_call: TRBV5-1; cdr3_nt: TGCGCCAGCAGCTTGGACCCCGGACAGGGGGCCGTCTACACCTTC; cdr3_aa: CASSLDPGQGAVYTF
j_call: TRBJ2-7; d_call: TRBD1; clone_size: few; v_call: TRBV28; cdr3_nt: TGTGCCAGCAGTGGACAGGGTTGGGGGCAGTACTTC; cdr3_aa: CASSGQGWGQYF
j_call: TRBJ2-2; d_call: .; clone_size: few; v_call: TRBV15; cdr3_nt: TGTGCCACCAGCAGAGATGTGACAGCGAACACCGGGGAGCTGTTTTTT; cdr3_aa: CATSRDVTANTGELFF
j_call: TRBJ2-7; d_call: .; clone_size: .; v_call: TRBV7-2; cdr3_nt: TGTGCCAGCAGCCCATGGGTGGGGACGACCTACGAGCAGTACTTC; cdr3_aa: CASSPWVGTTYEQYF
j_call: TRBJ2-3; d_call: .; clone_size: many; v_call: TRBV29-1; cdr3_nt: TGCACCCTAATGACCCTAGCGACAGATACGCAGTATTTT; cdr3_aa: CTLMTLATDTQYF
j_call: TRBJ2-2; d_call: TRBD2; clone_size: .; v_call: TRBV7-7; cdr3_nt: TGTGCCAGCAGCTTAGGGCATAGCGGGACGACCGGGGAGCTGTTTTTT; cdr3_aa: CASSLGHSGTTGELFF
j_call: TRBJ1-1; d_call: TRBD1; clone_size: .; v_call: TRBV10-3; cdr3_nt: TGTGCCATCAGGTCTGGGACAGGGAACACTGAAGCTTTCTTT; cdr3_aa: CAIRSGTGNTEAFF
j_call: TRBJ2-1; d_call: .; clone_size: .; v_call: TRBV20-1; cdr3_nt: TGCAGTGCTAGGAAGTCAGGGTACAATGAGCAGTTCTTC; cdr3_aa: CSARKSGYNEQFF
j_call: TRBJ2-5; d_call: .; clone_size: .; v_call: TRBV11-2; cdr3_nt: TGTGCCAGCAGCCTGGACGGCAGGTACCAAGAGACCCAGTACTTC; cdr3_aa: CASSLDGRYQETQYF
j_call: TRBJ1-1; d_call: .; clone_size: .; v_call: TRBV29-1; cdr3_nt: TGCAGCTCTTCCAGGCTCATGAACACTGAAGCTTTCTTT; cdr3_aa: CSSSRLMNTEAFF
j_call: TRBJ2-5; d_call: .; clone_size: few; v_call: TRBV6-1; cdr3_nt: TGTGCCAGCAGTGAAGCAGGAACTTCGTACCAAGAGACCCAGTACTTC; cdr3_aa: CASSEAGTSYQETQYF
j_call: TRBJ1-5; d_call: .; clone_size: few; v_call: TRBV7-2; cdr3_nt: TGTGCCAGCAGCGTTACAGGGCAGAATCAGCCCCAGCATTTT; cdr3_aa: CASSVTGQNQPQHF
j_call: TRBJ2-7; d_call: TRBD1; clone_size: many; v_call: TRBV28; cdr3_nt: TGTGCCAGCAGTTACCACCCAACAGGGGGCAGCTCCTACGAGCAGTACTTC; cdr3_aa: CASSYHPTGGSSYEQYF
j_call: TRBJ2-4; d_call: TRBD2; clone_size: few; v_call: TRBV7-9; cdr3_nt: TGTGCCAGCCTGCTAGCGGTAGAAAACATTCAGTACTTC; cdr3_aa: CASLLAVENIQYF